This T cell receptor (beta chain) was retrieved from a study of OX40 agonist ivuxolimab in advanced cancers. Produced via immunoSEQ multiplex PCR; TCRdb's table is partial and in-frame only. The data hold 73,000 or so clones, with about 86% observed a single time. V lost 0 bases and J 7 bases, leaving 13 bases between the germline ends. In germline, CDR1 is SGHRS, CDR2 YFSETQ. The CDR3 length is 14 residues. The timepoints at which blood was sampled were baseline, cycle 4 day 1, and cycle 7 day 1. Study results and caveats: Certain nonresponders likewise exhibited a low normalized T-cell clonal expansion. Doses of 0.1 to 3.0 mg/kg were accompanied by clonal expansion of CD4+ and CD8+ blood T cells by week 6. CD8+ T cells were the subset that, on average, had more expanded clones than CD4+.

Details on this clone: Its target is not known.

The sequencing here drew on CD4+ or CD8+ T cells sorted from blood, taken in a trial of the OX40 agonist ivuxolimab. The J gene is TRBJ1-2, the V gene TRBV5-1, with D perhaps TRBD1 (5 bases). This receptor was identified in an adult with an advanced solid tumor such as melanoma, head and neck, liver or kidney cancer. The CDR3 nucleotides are TGCGCCAGCAGCTTGGCCTTAGGGGCGGTTGGCTACACCTTC. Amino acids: CASSLALGAVGYTF.